Below, 30 T cell receptor beta chains from the same sample are listed, as sequenced in a study of blood T cell repertoires in COVID-19 (dated by TCRdb to the early 2020s). The library was obtained by the immunoSEQ multiplex PCR assay. Not all clones reach the TCRdb copy of this immuneACCESS table, which keeps in-frame sequences only. Checked studies attribute under half of the gap to unresolved V genes and leave the rest unexplained. The sample data list tens of thousands of clones, and 65% to 90% of these were observed just once. The ten largest clones add up to around two fifths of the sample. The sequencing sample was made of peripheral blood. The receptors stem from an elderly man with acute or convalescent COVID-19.

The chain has TRBV29-1 and TRBJ1-2; no clear D gene. Looked up from germline, CDR1 is SQVTM and CDR2 is ANQGSEA. The V end was cut by 2 bases, the J end by 4 bases, with 20 bases between. The CDR3 is 16 amino acids. The CDR3 loop reads CSVESVAGAGSYGYTF. The CDR3 DNA reads TGCAGCGTTGAAAGCGTGGCAGGTGCGGGTAGCTATGGCTACACCTTC.

V and J are TRBV18 and TRBJ2-3; TRBD1 is a possible D gene (5 bases). Between the trimmed V and J ends, which lost 6 bases and 4 bases, there was a span of 14 bases. CDR1 and CDR2 (germline): KGHSH, LQKENI. The CDR3 loop spans 14 amino acids. The CDR3 protein is CASSMHRGADTQYF. The CDR3 DNA is TGTGCCAGCTCGATGCATAGGGGTGCAGATACGCAGTATTTT.

The V gene is TRBV7-8, the J gene TRBJ1-1; 8 positions match TRBD1. With 3 bases clipped from V and 5 bases from J, the junction kept 5 bases outside the gene matches. CDR1 is SGHVS, CDR2 FQNEAQ, per germline. The CDR3 is made up of 14 amino acids. CDR3: CASSFRGQRTEAFF. The CDR3 DNA sequence: TGTGCCAGCAGCTTCAGGGGGCAGCGGACTGAAGCTTTCTTT.

This clone was detected once. The chain has TRBV10-3 and TRBJ2-7, with 7 bases that match TRBD1. J gave up 7 bases and V 2 bases, and 2 bases lay outside the gene matches. CDR1 is ENHRY and CDR2 is SYGVKD in the germline V gene. The CDR3 runs to 12 residues. The chain's CDR3 is CAISEGQVEQYF. CDR3 nucleotide sequence: TGTGCCATCAGTGAGGGACAGGTTGAGCAGTACTTC.

The chain carries TRBV7-2 and TRBJ1-1; weak D call: TRBD1 (5 bases). Germline V gene data show CDR1 as SGHTA and CDR2 as FQGNSA. The CDR3 contains 16 residues. Trimming cost V 1 base and J 0 bases, with 12 bases left between them. The chain's CDR3 is CASSLGLGAMNTEAFF. The CDR3 coding sequence is TGTGCCAGCAGCTTAGGCCTAGGGGCCATGAACACTGAAGCTTTCTTT. The whole variable domain, filled in from reference TRBV7-2 and TRBJ1-1, reads GAGVSQSPSNKVTEKGKDVELRCDPISGHTALYWYRQSLGQGLEFLIYFQGNSAPDKSGLPSDRFSAERTGGSVSTLTIQRTQQEDSAVYLCASSLGLGAMNTEAFFGQGTRLTVV.

V gene TRBV10-2 combines with J gene TRBJ1-4; 9 positions match TRBD1. J was trimmed by 8 bases and V by 7 bases; bases with no gene match: 8. There are 14 residues in the CDR3. Germline V lookup: CDR1 WSHSY, CDR2 SAAADI. CDR3 sequence reads: CASKPGQGNEKLFF. In nucleotides, the CDR3 is TGCGCCAGCAAACCGGGACAGGGAAACGAAAAACTGTTTTTT.

The chain is built from TRBV5-8 and TRBJ1-1; 10 positions agree with TRBD1. This CDR3 region has 14 residues. V dropped 5 bases and J dropped 5; count of bases not matched to a gene: 6. The germline gives CDR1 SGHTS, CDR2 YDEGEE. CDR3 DNA sequence: TGTGCCAGCAGTCCGGGACAGGGGCTTACTGAAGCTTTCTTT. Its protein product is CASSPGQGLTEAFF.

This chain uses TRBV5-1 with TRBJ2-3; no firm D call. Trimming took off 0 bases at V and 0 bases at J, with 11 bases between the two ends. The length of the CDR3 is 16 residues. Per the germline V gene, CDR1 is SGHRS and CDR2 is YFSETQ. The CDR3 region has the DNA TGCGCCAGCAGCTTGGAAATGGCTGCCAGCACAGATACGCAGTATTTT. It yields the protein CASSLEMAASTDTQYF.

The chain is built from TRBV11-3 and TRBJ2-2; tentative D call: TRBD2 (5 bases). This CDR3 is built from 18 residues. Germline CDR1 and CDR2: SGHNT and YENEEA. V dropped 2 bases and J dropped 0 bases, with 16 bases sitting between them. This chain's CDR3 is CASSLREGRNPNTGELFF. The CDR3, as DNA: TGTGCCAGCAGCTTAAGAGAGGGTAGGAACCCGAACACCGGGGAGCTGTTTTTT.

Only a few counts were recorded for this clone. This chain joins TRBV7-2 and TRBJ1-2, with TRBD1 as a possible D gene (6 bases). This CDR3 has 13 residues. Trimming removed 6 bases at V and 8 bases at J, with 16 bases between. The germline gives CDR1 SGHTA, CDR2 FQGNSA. CDR3 nucleotide sequence: TGTGCCAGCAGGGGGGGGCGCGCGGACGGCTACACCTTC. Residues: CASRGGRADGYTF. The full variable domain, its missing parts supplied by reference TRBV7-2 and TRBJ1-2, is GAGVSQSPSNKVTEKGKDVELRCDPISGHTALYWYRQSLGQGLEFLIYFQGNSAPDKSGLPSDRFSAERTGGSVSTLTIQRTQQEDSAVYLCASRGGRADGYTFGSGTRLTVV.

The chain recombines TRBV5-5 with TRBJ2-7; a possible D gene is TRBD2 (6 bases). V dropped 4 bases and J dropped 3 bases, with 20 bases sitting between them. The CDR3 length is 16 residues. CDR1 is SGHKS and CDR2 is YYEKEE in the germline V gene (reference sequence). This CDR3 is CASSPEMGLGLYEQYF. The CDR3 bases are TGTGCCAGCAGCCCCGAAATGGGACTGGGACTCTACGAGCAGTACTTC.

The chain has TRBV9 and TRBJ2-7; 9 nucleotides align to TRBD1. V trimming: 0 bases; J trimming: 7 bases; junction bases outside the gene matches: 23. The length of the CDR3 is 20 residues. CDR1 is SGDLS, CDR2 YYNGEE, per germline. The CDR3: CASSVEGNPLGTGLLGEQYF. DNA of the CDR3: TGTGCCAGCAGCGTAGAGGGAAATCCCCTGGGGACAGGGTTGTTGGGAGAGCAGTACTTC.

The chain uses TRBV19 and TRBJ1-1, with TRBD1 matching 10 bases. The trim removed 6 bases at V and 10 bases at J, leaving 11 bases unmatched. Germline V CDR1 and CDR2: LNHDA, SQIVND (reference sequence). The CDR3 has 14 amino acids. CDR3 nucleotide sequence: TGTGCCAGTAGGGACCGGGACAGGGGATTCCTAGCTTTCTTT. Its translation: CASRDRDRGFLAFF.

The chain uses TRBV28 and TRBJ2-7; 10 bases are shared with TRBD1. CDR3 length: 15 residues. V lost 7 bases and J lost 3; bases outside the gene matches: 9. Looked up from germline, CDR1 is MDHEN and CDR2 is SYDVKM. As DNA, the CDR3 is TGTGCCAGCACTAACCGGGACAGGGGTATCTACGAGCAGTACTTC. Its protein product is CASTNRDRGIYEQYF.

The chain joins TRBV19 to TRBJ2-3, with TRBD2 as a possible D gene (5 bases). V lost 5 bases and J 4 bases, leaving 25 bases between the germline ends. Germline loops: CDR1 LNHDA, CDR2 SQIVND (reference sequence). The CDR3 spans 18 residues. The CDR3 bases are TGTGCCAGTAGTTATAGGGTCGGAGCAGTCTTCGGGGCAGATACGCAGTATTTT. Amino acids: CASSYRVGAVFGADTQYF.

The rearrangement links TRBV2 to TRBJ1-1; a weak D match, TRBD1 (6 bases). The CDR3 extends over 13 amino acids. The ends were cut back, 9 bases at V and 0 bases at J, with 11 bases in the middle. Germline lookup yields CDR1 SNHLY and CDR2 FYNNEI. CDR3 region: CASLQGLNTEAFF. CDR3 sequence (DNA): TGTGCCAGTTTACAGGGTTTGAACACTGAAGCTTTCTTT.

The chain carries TRBV5-4 and TRBJ2-7; 7 bases are shared with TRBD1. V gave up 4 bases and J gave up 0 bases; unmatched junction bases: 7. CDR3 length: 15 amino acids. Germline lookup yields CDR1 SGHNT and CDR2 YYREEE (reference sequence). CDR3 nucleotide sequence: TGTGCCAGCAGCCCCTCGACAGGGAGCTCCTACGAGCAGTACTTC. This gives the protein CASSPSTGSSYEQYF.

V usage is TRBV6-1 and J usage is TRBJ2-1; 13 nucleotides match TRBD2. CDR1 is MNHNS and CDR2 is SASEGT in the germline V gene. V dropped 3 bases and J dropped 9; count of bases not matched to a gene: 2. CDR3 size: 14 residues. CDR3 coding DNA: TGTGCCAGCAGTGAGCGGACTAGCGGGAGTGAGCAGTTCTTC. Amino acid sequence: CASSERTSGSEQFF.

The V gene is TRBV15, the J gene TRBJ1-1; no clear D. Germline lookup yields CDR1 LNHNV and CDR2 YYDKDF (reference sequence). V lost 2 bases and J 1 base, leaving 8 bases between the germline ends. CDR3 length: 14 amino acids. The CDR3 reads CATSRQAENTEAFF. The CDR3 nucleotides are TGTGCCACCAGCAGACAGGCAGAGAACACTGAAGCTTTCTTT.

The chain uses TRBV6-5 and TRBJ2-5; 11 positions agree with TRBD2. Looked up from germline, CDR1 is MNHEY and CDR2 is SVGAGI. The ends lost 2 bases at V and 4 bases at J; junction bases unmatched: 6. There are 16 residues in the CDR3. This CDR3 reads CASSYRGLAGGETQYF. DNA for the CDR3: TGTGCCAGCAGTTACCGAGGCCTAGCGGGAGGAGAGACCCAGTACTTC.

This clone was found once. This chain links TRBV7-2 with TRBJ2-5, with TRBD2 identical over 9 bases. Germline V gives CDR1 SGHTA, CDR2 FQGNSA. CDR3 length: 18 residues. The V gene end was trimmed by 0 bases and the J gene end by 2 bases; junction bases not matched to a gene: 10. The CDR3 nucleotides are TGTGCCAGCAGCTTAGCGGGGATAGCGGGGGCCACTCAAGAGACCCAGTACTTC. Residues: CASSLAGIAGATQETQYF.

The genes are TRBV18 and TRBJ2-6; perhaps TRBD2 as D (6 bases). Trimming removed 4 bases from V and 0 bases from J, with 13 bases in between. The CDR3 totals 17 residues. Germline values: CDR1 KGHSH, CDR2 LQKENI. The DNA for the CDR3 is TGTGCCAGCTCACTGGGACTGGTGAGCTCTGGGGCCAACGTCCTGACTTTC. Protein product: CASSLGLVSSGANVLTF.

As DNA, the CDR3 is TGTGCCAGCACCCCCCGCGCCGGGACTAGCTCCTACAATGAGCAGTTCTTC. Protein: CASTPRAGTSSYNEQFF. The gene calls are TRBV28 and TRBJ2-1, with 8 bases lining up with TRBD2. Per germline, CDR1 MDHEN and CDR2 SYDVKM. The V segment lost 7 bases and the J segment 0 bases; nucleotides outside the gene matches: 11. The length of the CDR3 is 17 residues. Together with reference TRBV28 and TRBJ2-1, the CDR3 gives the full variable domain: DVKVTQSSRYLVKRTGEKVFLECVQDMDHENMFWYRQDPGLGLRLIYFSYDVKMKEKGDIPEGYSVSREKKERFSLILESASTNQTSMYLCASTPRAGTSSYNEQFFGPGTRLTVL.

The chain links TRBV6-5 to TRBJ1-5; 10 bases fit TRBD1. After removal of 10 bases from V and 3 bases from J, the junction contained 9 bases not matched to a gene. CDR1 MNHEY and CDR2 SVGAGI come from the germline V gene. This CDR3 contains 15 residues. The CDR3 nucleotides read TGTGCCACCAAAACGACAGGGGGCAACAATCAGCCCCAGCATTTT. It translates to CATKTTGGNNQPQHF.

The chain links TRBV6-1 to TRBJ1-6, with TRBD1 matching 10 bases. Germline CDR1 is MNHNS and CDR2 is SASEGT. The J segment lost 8 bases and the V segment lost 3 bases, leaving 13 bases of the junction unmatched. This CDR3 has 18 amino acids. In nucleotides, the CDR3 is TGTGCCAGCAGTGAGACAGGGGGCGCCATCCCCGGTTATTCACCCCTCCACTTT. It specifies CASSETGGAIPGYSPLHF.

The chain uses TRBV2 and TRBJ1-6, with D perhaps TRBD1 (6 bases). The CDR3 runs 15 residues. V was clipped by 6 bases and J by 4 bases, with 13 bases between them. Germline CDR1 is SNHLY and CDR2 is FYNNEI. The CDR3, as DNA: TGTGCCAGCAGACCGACAGGCACTTATAATTCACCCCTCCACTTT. It yields the protein CASRPTGTYNSPLHF.

The V gene is TRBV28, the J gene TRBJ2-2; the D is unclear. The CDR3 is 11 amino acids. CDR1 is MDHEN and CDR2 is SYDVKM in the germline V gene. The ends were cut back, 1 base at V and 11 bases at J, with 5 bases in the middle. Here the CDR3 DNA reads TGTGCCAGCAGTTTATCCGTTGAGCTGTTTTTT. Translated, it gives CASSLSVELFF.

The genes are TRBV2 and TRBJ1-2; D unclear. Per the germline V gene, CDR1 is SNHLY and CDR2 is FYNNEI. The V end was cut by 0 bases, the J end by 8 bases, with 16 bases between. The CDR3 spans 15 residues. The CDR3 protein is CASSEAYSGLEGYTF. CDR3 in DNA: TGTGCCAGCAGTGAAGCATACAGCGGGTTAGAGGGCTACACCTTC.

The chain couples TRBV19 to TRBJ2-5, with 13 bases identical to TRBD2. The CDR3 loop spans 15 amino acids. Trimming at V came to 6 bases and at J to 7 bases, leaving 8 bases not matched to a gene. The germline V gene has CDR1 LNHDA and CDR2 SQIVND (reference sequence). The CDR3 DNA is TGTGCCAGTAGGCAGGGACTAGCGGGAAGGGGGACCCAGTACTTC. Translated: CASRQGLAGRGTQYF.

The chain employs TRBV3-1 (or the pseudogene TRBV3-2) and TRBJ1-2; D might be TRBD1 (5 bases). The germline V gene encodes CDR1 LGHDT and CDR2 YNNKEL (reference sequence). The CDR3 spans 14 residues. Trimming took off 4 bases at V and 1 base at J, with 10 bases between the two ends. The CDR3 is CASSRLQDNYGYTF. The CDR3 nucleotides read TGTGCCAGCAGCCGATTACAGGATAACTATGGCTACACCTTC.